The 3 T cell receptor beta chains below come from one sample, sequenced in a study of T cell responses to AZD1222 COVID-19 vaccine. TCRdb keeps only in-frame clones here, not all; method: immunoSEQ multiplex PCR. The sample includes under 130,000 clones, 88% of them seen just once. This specimen consisted of peripheral blood, obtained on day 0 of AZD1222 vaccination. These TCRs come from an adult in good health.

The V gene is TRBV18, the J gene TRBJ2-6; TRBD1 matches at 7 bases. Germline trimming cut 3 bases from V and 0 bases from J; bases unmatched to any gene: 8. This CDR3 region has 18 residues. Germline assignment: CDR1 KGHSH and CDR2 LQKENI. The CDR3, as DNA: TGTGCCAGCTCACCCGGACAGGCTTCATCCTCTGGGGCCAACGTCCTGACTTTC. This codes for CASSPGQASSSGANVLTF.

This chain uses TRBV5-4 with TRBJ2-2; no reliable D call. The CDR3 contains 15 residues. The V gene's germline CDR1 is SGHNT and CDR2 YYREEE (reference sequence). The V gene lost 3 bases and the J gene lost 5 bases, with 14 bases spanning the gap. The CDR3 loop is CASSSTTRRTGELFF. In DNA form, the CDR3 reads TGTGCCAGCAGCTCCACCACAAGACGAACCGGGGAGCTGTTTTTT.

The rearrangement joins TRBV27 to TRBJ2-1; D possibly corresponds to TRBD2 (6 bases). The CDR3 length is 15 residues. CDR1 is MNHEY, CDR2 SMNVEV, per germline (reference sequence). Trimming shortened V by 2 bases and J by 1 base, and 9 bases separated the two germline ends. Written as DNA, the CDR3 is TGTGCCAGCAGTTTAGAGGCGGGATCCTACAATGAGCAGTTCTTC. Its translation is CASSLEAGSYNEQFF.